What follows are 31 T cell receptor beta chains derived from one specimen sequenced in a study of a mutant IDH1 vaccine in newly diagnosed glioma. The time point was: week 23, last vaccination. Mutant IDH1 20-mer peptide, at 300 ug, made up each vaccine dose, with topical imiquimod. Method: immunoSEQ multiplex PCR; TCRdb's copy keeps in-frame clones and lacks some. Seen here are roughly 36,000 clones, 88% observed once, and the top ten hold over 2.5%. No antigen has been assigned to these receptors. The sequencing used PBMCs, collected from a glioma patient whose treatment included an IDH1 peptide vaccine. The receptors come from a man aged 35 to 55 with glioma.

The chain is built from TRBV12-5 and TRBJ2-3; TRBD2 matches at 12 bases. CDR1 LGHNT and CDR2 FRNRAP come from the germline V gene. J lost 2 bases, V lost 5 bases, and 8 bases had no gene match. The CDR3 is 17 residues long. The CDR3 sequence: CASGLRTSGTITDTQYF. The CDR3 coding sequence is TGTGCTAGTGGTCTACGGACTAGCGGGACCATCACAGATACGCAGTATTTT.

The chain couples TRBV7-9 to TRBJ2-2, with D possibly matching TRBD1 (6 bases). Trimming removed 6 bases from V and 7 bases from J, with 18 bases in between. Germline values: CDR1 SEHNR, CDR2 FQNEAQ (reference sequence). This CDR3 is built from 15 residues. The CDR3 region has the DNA TGTGCCAGCAGTTATTCGACCCCAGGGGTCGGGGAGCTGTTTTTT. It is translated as CASSYSTPGVGELFF.

The CDR3 here is CASSTSGQGAIEAFF. CDR3 DNA: TGTGCCAGTAGTACCTCGGGACAGGGGGCGATTGAAGCTTTCTTT. The rearrangement joins TRBV19 to TRBJ1-1; 12 bases are a match to TRBD1. CDR1 is LNHDA, CDR2 SQIVND, per germline (reference sequence). This CDR3 is 15 amino acids long. The trim removed 4 bases at V and 7 bases at J, leaving 7 bases unmatched.

The CDR3 loop is CASSRDRGEVAFF. The CDR3 DNA follows: TGTGCCAGCAGCCGGGACCGGGGAGAGGTCGCTTTCTTT. The rearrangement links TRBV7-3 to TRBJ1-1; perhaps TRBD1 as D (5 bases). CDR3 length equals 13 residues. Germline CDR1 is SGHTA and CDR2 is FQGTGA. V lost 5 bases, J lost 11 bases, and 18 bases lay in between.

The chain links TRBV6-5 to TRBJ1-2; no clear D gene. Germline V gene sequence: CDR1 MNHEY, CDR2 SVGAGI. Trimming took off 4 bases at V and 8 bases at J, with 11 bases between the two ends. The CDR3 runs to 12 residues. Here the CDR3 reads CASSSNRGGYTF. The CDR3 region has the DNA TGTGCCAGCAGTTCGAACCGTGGAGGCTACACCTTC.

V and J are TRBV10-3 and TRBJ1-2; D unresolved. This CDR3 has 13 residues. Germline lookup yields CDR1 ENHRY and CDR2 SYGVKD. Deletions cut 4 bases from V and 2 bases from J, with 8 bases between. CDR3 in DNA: TGTGCCATCAGTGTAGGGCTCAACTATGGCTACACCTTC. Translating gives CAISVGLNYGYTF.

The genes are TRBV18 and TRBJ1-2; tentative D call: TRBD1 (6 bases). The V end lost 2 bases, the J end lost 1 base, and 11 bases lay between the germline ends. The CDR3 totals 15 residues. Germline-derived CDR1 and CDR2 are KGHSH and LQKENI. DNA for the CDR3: TGTGCCAGCTCACCAACGGCAGGGGATAACTATGGCTACACCTTC. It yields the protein CASSPTAGDNYGYTF. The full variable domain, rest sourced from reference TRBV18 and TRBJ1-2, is NAGVMQNPRHLVRRRGQEARLRCSPMKGHSHVYWYRQLPEEGLKFMVYLQKENIIDESGMPKERFSAEFPKEGPSILRIQQVVRGDSAAYFCASSPTAGDNYGYTFGSGTRLTVV.

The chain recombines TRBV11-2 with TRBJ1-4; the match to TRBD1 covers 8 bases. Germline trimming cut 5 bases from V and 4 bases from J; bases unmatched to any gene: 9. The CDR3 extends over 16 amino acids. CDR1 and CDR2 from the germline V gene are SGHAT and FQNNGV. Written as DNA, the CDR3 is TGTGCCAGCAGCCCTGGACAGGGAAGTAGTAATGAAAAACTGTTTTTT. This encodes CASSPGQGSSNEKLFF. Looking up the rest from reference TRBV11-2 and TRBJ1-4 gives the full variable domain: EAGVAQSPRYKIIEKRQSVAFWCNPISGHATLYWYQQILGQGPKLLIQFQNNGVVDDSQLPKDRFSAERLKGVDSTLKIQPAKLEDSAVYLCASSPGQGSSNEKLFFGSGTQLSVL.

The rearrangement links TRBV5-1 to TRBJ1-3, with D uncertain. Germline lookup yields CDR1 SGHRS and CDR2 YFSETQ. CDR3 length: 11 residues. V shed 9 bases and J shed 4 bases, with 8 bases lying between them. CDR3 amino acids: CATYQGNTIYF. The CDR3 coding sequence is TGCGCCACGTATCAGGGAAACACCATATATTTT.

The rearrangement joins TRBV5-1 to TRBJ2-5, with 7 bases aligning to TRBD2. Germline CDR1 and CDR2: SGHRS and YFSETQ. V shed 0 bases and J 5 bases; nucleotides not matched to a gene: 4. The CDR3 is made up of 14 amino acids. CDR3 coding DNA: TGCGCCAGCAGCTTGGGACTAGCCTTGGAGACCCAGTACTTC. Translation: CASSLGLALETQYF.

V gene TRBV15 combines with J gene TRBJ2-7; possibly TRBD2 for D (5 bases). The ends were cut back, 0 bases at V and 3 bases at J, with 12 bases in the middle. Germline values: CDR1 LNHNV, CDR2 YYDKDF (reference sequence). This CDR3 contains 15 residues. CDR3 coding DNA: TGTGCCACCAGCAGAGAGGCGGGTAAAAGCTACGAGCAGTACTTC. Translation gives CATSREAGKSYEQYF.

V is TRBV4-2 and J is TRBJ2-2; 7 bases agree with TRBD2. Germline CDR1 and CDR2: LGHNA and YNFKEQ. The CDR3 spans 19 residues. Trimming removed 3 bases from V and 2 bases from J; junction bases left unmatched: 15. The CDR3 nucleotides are TGTGCCAGCAGCCACGTCCGTTACAGCGGGAAGATAAACACCGGGGAGCTGTTTTTT. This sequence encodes CASSHVRYSGKINTGELFF.

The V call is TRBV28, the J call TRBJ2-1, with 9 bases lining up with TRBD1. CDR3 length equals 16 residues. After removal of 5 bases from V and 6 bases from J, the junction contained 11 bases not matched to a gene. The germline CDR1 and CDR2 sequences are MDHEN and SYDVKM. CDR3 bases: TGTGCCAGCAGTCTGTGGGGACAGGGAAGGGGCAATGAGCAGTTCTTC. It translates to CASSLWGQGRGNEQFF.

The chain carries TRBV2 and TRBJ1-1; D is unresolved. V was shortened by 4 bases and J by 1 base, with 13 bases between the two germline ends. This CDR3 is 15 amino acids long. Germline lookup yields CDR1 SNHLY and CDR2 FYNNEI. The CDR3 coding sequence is TGTGCCAGCAGTGGAGGTGTCCACGGGAACACTGAAGCTTTCTTT. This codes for CASSGGVHGNTEAFF.

The CDR3, as DNA: TGTGCCAGTTTAACAGGGGGCACTGGGGCCAACGTCCTGACTTTC. Translating it yields CASLTGGTGANVLTF. The V call is TRBV2, the J call TRBJ2-6; 9 nucleotides align to TRBD1. Germline V CDR1 and CDR2: SNHLY, FYNNEI. Trimming cost V 9 bases and J 2 bases; bases outside gene matches: 5. The length of the CDR3 is 15 residues.

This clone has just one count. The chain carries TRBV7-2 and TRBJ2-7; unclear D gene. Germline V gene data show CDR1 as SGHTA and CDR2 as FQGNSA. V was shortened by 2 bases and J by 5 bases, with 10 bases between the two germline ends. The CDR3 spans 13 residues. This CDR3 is CASSLPQADEQYF. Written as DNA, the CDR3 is TGTGCCAGCAGCTTACCCCAGGCCGACGAGCAGTACTTC.

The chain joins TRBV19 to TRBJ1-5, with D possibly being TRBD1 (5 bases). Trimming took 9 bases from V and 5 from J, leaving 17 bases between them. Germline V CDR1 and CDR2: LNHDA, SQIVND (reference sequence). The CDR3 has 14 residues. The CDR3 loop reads CASANQGMDQPQHF. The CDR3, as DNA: TGTGCCAGCGCAAACCAGGGTATGGATCAGCCCCAGCATTTT.

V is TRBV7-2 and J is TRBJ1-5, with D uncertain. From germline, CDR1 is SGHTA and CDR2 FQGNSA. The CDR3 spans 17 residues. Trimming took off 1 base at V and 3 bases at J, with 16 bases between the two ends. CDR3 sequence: CASSLVPPSALNQPQHF. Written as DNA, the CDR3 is TGTGCCAGCAGCTTAGTACCCCCCAGTGCCCTCAATCAGCCCCAGCATTTT.

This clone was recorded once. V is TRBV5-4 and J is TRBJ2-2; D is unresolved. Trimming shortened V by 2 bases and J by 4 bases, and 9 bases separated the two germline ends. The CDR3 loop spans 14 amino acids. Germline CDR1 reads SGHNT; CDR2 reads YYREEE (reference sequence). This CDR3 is CASSFERPTGELFF. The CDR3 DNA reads TGTGCCAGCAGCTTCGAGAGACCCACCGGGGAGCTGTTTTTT.

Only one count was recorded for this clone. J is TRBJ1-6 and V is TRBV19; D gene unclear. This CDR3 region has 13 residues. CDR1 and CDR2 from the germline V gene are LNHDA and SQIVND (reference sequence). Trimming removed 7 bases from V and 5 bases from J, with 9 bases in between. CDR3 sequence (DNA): TGTGCCAGTACCCAGCACCATAATTCACCCCTCCACTTT. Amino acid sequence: CASTQHHNSPLHF.

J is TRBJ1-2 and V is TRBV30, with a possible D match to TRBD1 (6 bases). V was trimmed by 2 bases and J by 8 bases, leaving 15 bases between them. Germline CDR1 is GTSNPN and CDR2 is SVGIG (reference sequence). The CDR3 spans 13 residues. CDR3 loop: CAWSSGQSGGYTF. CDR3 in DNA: TGTGCCTGGAGTTCTGGACAGTCCGGGGGCTACACCTTC.

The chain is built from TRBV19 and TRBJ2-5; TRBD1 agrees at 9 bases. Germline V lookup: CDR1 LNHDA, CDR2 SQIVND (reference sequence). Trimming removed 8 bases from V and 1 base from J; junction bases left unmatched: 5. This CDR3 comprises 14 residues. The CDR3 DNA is TGTGCCAGTCAGGGGGACAGGGCCCAAGAGACCCAGTACTTC. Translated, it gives CASQGDRAQETQYF.

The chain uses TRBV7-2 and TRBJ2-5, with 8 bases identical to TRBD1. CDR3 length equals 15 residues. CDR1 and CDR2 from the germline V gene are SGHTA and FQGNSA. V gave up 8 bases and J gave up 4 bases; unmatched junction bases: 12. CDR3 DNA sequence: TGTGCCAGCGAAGATCAGGGGGCTCTAGGAGAGACCCAGTACTTC. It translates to CASEDQGALGETQYF.

Here the CDR3 reads CASSYRTSGRAVRWEQYF. The CDR3 DNA reads as TGTGCCAGCAGTTACCGGACTAGCGGGAGGGCCGTTCGGTGGGAGCAGTACTTC. V gene TRBV28 combines with J gene TRBJ2-7; 15 nucleotides agree with TRBD2. The CDR3 runs 18 residues. Trimming removed 4 bases from V and 7 bases from J; junction bases left unmatched: 14. The germline CDR1 and CDR2 sequences are MDHEN and SYDVKM.

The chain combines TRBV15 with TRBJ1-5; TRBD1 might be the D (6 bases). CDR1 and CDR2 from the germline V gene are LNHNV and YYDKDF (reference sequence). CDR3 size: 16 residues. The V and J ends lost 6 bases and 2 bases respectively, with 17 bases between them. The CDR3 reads CATSNQGRSGNQPQHF. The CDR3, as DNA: TGTGCCACCAGTAACCAGGGGAGAAGTGGCAATCAGCCCCAGCATTTT.

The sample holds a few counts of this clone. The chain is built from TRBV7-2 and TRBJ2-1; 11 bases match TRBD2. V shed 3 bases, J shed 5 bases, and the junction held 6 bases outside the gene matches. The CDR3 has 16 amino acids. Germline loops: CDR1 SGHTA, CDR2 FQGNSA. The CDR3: CASSLGGLAAHNEQFF. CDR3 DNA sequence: TGTGCCAGCAGCTTGGGGGGACTAGCGGCACACAATGAGCAGTTCTTC. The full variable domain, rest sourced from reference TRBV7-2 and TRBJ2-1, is GAGVSQSPSNKVTEKGKDVELRCDPISGHTALYWYRQSLGQGLEFLIYFQGNSAPDKSGLPSDRFSAERTGGSVSTLTIQRTQQEDSAVYLCASSLGGLAAHNEQFFGPGTRLTVL.

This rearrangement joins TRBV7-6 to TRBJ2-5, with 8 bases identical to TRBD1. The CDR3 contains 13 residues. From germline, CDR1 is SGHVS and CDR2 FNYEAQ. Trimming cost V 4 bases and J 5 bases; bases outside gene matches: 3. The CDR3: CASSSQGAETQYF. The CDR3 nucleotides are TGTGCCAGCAGCTCCCAGGGGGCGGAGACCCAGTACTTC.

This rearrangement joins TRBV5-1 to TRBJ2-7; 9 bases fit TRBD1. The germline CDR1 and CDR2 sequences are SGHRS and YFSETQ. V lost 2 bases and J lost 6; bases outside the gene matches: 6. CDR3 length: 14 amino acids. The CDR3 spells CASSLGLTGGEQYF. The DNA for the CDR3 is TGCGCCAGCAGCTTAGGCCTGACAGGGGGCGAGCAGTACTTC.

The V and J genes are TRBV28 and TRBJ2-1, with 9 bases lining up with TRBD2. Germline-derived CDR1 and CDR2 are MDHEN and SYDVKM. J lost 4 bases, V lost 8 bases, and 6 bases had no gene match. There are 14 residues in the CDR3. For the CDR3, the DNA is TGTGCCAGCGATAGCGGGAGTCTATACAATGAGCAGTTCTTC. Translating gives CASDSGSLYNEQFF.

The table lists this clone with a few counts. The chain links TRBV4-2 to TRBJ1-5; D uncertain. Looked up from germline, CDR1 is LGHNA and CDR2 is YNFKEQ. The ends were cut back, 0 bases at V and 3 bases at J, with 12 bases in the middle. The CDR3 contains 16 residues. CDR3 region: CASSQEEGLDNQPQHF. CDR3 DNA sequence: TGTGCCAGCAGCCAAGAAGAGGGTTTGGACAATCAGCCCCAGCATTTT.

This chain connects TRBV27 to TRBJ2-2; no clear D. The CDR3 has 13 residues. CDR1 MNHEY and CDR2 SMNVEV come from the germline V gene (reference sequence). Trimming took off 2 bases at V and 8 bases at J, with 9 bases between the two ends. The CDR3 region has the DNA TGTGCCAGCAGTTTAGTCCTGCGGGGGGAGCTGTTTTTT. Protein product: CASSLVLRGELFF.